The sequence of this T cell receptor (beta chain) was determined in a study of blood T cell repertoires in COVID-19. Overall study context: Spain, Italy and the United States supplied samples that represented acute and convalescent COVID-19. From T cells, B-cell-depleted T cells, or PBMCs came the material, which was cDNA or gDNA.

Germline V CDR1 and CDR2: SSHAT, FNYEAQ (reference sequence). The CDR3 totals 16 residues. About this clone itself: A junction end diverges from the germline sequence, so it may reflect a read error.

Sequenced by immunoSEQ multiplex PCR; TCRdb stores in-frame clones only, minus some. The sample shows more than 85,000 clones, approximately 85% of them seen only once. Sequencing input: peripheral blood. The TCR originated in a man aged 35 to 55 with active or convalescent COVID-19. J is TRBJ2-2 and V is TRBV7-7, with D hard to call. The CDR3 nucleotides are TGTGCTAGCAGCTTAGGCCCGGTCACGAACACCGGGGAGCTGTTTTTT. It encodes CASSLGPVTNTGELFF.